The 23 T cell receptor beta chains reported below all come from one sample, sequenced in a study of shared clonotypes between healthy human individuals. Clones were sequenced by immunoSEQ multiplex PCR, and TCRdb holds only the in-frame ones, with some missing. This table has approximately 470,000 clones, about 85% appearing once. Sequencing was performed on PBMCs. Receptors were obtained from a woman between 40 and 50 years old in good health. Some clones in this sample may be carry-over from other donors' samples.

With regard to this clone: In the same sample, other DNA sequences code for this CDR3. The chain combines TRBV6-5 with TRBJ1-1; D is ambiguous. Per the germline V gene, CDR1 is MNHEY and CDR2 is SVGAGI. The CDR3 is 14 residues long. V was trimmed by 0 bases and J by 0 bases, leaving 5 bases between them. CDR3 sequence: CASSYSTVNTEAFF. The CDR3, as DNA: TGTGCCAGCAGTTACTCGACGGTGAACACTGAAGCTTTCTTT.

A remark on this clone: A far larger clone is off by one base, so a read error is likely. Other DNA sequences within the sample encode an identical CDR3. The V call is TRBV19, the J call TRBJ1-4, with D possibly being TRBD1 (5 bases). This CDR3 contains 13 residues. The V end lost 9 bases, the J end lost 4 bases, and 12 bases lay between the germline ends. CDR1 and CDR2 from the germline V gene are LNHDA and SQIVND (reference sequence). CDR3 coding DNA: TGTGCCAGCTCTGACAGATTTAATGAAAAACTGTTTTTT. Its protein is CASSDRFNEKLFF.

In this sample, this clone turned up a few times. The J gene is TRBJ2-2, the V gene TRBV19, with 10 nucleotides matching TRBD2. The CDR3 is made up of 16 amino acids. V was pared by 9 bases and J by 5 bases, with 12 bases of the junction left unmatched. Germline loops: CDR1 LNHDA, CDR2 SQIVND (reference sequence). CDR3: CASGAPSGSITGELFF. CDR3 coding DNA: TGTGCCAGCGGGGCCCCTAGCGGGAGTATAACCGGGGAGCTGTTTTTT.

This clone was recorded only once. This chain uses TRBV4-3 with TRBJ1-1, with TRBD1 identical over 7 bases. Per the germline V gene, CDR1 is LGHNA and CDR2 is YSLEER. The length of the CDR3 is 13 residues. V lost 5 bases, J lost 0 bases, and 0 bases stayed unmatched. This CDR3 reads CASSGTVNTEAFF. DNA for the CDR3: TGCGCCAGCAGCGGGACAGTGAACACTGAAGCTTTCTTT.

This clone was seen only once. The CDR3 DNA reads TGTGCCAGCTCCAGCAAGAGCTCTGGAAACACCATATATTTT. Amino acids: CASSSKSSGNTIYF. The rearrangement uses TRBV18 and TRBJ1-3; no clear D gene. V was pared by 6 bases and J by 0 bases, with 9 bases between. The CDR3 totals 14 residues. The V gene's germline CDR1 is KGHSH and CDR2 LQKENI.

J is TRBJ1-2 and V is TRBV20-1; D is unclear. V dropped 7 bases and J dropped 5 bases, with 8 bases sitting between them. The CDR3 runs to 10 residues. Germline lookup yields CDR1 DFQATT and CDR2 SNEGSKA (reference sequence). The CDR3 DNA reads TGCAGTGTGAACGGATATGGCTACACCTTC. Encoded protein: CSVNGYGYTF.

Concerning this clone: This sequence is one base from a far larger clone and is likely a read error. The CDR3 coding sequence is TGTGCCAGCAGGCCCCCTCTACAGGGCGGAGACGAGGTGCAGTATTTT. Amino acid sequence: CASRPPLQGGDEVQYF. The V and J genes are TRBV7-9 and TRBJ2-3; D may be TRBD1 (6 bases). CDR1 SEHNR and CDR2 FQNEAQ come from the germline V gene (reference sequence). The V end lost 6 bases, the J end lost 11 bases, and 27 bases lay between the germline ends. The CDR3 loop spans 16 amino acids.

The chain has TRBV4-1 and TRBJ2-7; 9 nucleotides line up with TRBD1. The CDR3 totals 17 residues. After removal of 3 bases from V and 6 bases from J, the junction contained 15 bases not matched to a gene. CDR1 is MGHRA and CDR2 is YSYEKL in the germline V gene. This CDR3 reads CASSQAVYRGLPVEQYF. The CDR3 nucleotides read TGCGCCAGCAGCCAGGCGGTCTACAGGGGGCTCCCGGTCGAGCAGTACTTC.

This clone was seen at least ten times. This chain links TRBV18 with TRBJ2-1, with 7 bases matching TRBD1. Per germline, CDR1 KGHSH and CDR2 LQKENI. The CDR3 extends over 15 amino acids. Trimming at V came to 1 base and at J to 6 bases, leaving 6 bases not matched to a gene. The CDR3 protein is CASSPRRDSPNEQFF. The CDR3, as DNA: TGTGCCAGCTCACCACGCCGGGACAGCCCCAATGAGCAGTTCTTC.

V usage is TRBV7-2 and J usage is TRBJ2-2; D possibly corresponds to TRBD1 (6 bases). V lost 3 bases and J lost 2, with 10 bases in between. CDR3 size: 15 residues. The germline V gene has CDR1 SGHTA and CDR2 FQGNSA. The DNA for the CDR3 is TGTGCCAGCAGCTTCATGGACAGCAACACCGGGGAGCTGTTTTTT. This sequence encodes CASSFMDSNTGELFF.

The V call is TRBV7-2, the J call TRBJ2-3; no definite D call. The V end was cut by 1 base, the J end by 2 bases, with 13 bases between. Per the germline V gene, CDR1 is SGHTA and CDR2 is FQGNSA. CDR3 size: 16 residues. In DNA form, the CDR3 reads TGTGCCAGCAGCTTAGGGGCTCTTCCAACCACAGATACGCAGTATTTT. Its protein product is CASSLGALPTTDTQYF.

This clone was recorded only once. The chain is built from TRBV7-2 and TRBJ2-3, with TRBD2 identical over 7 bases. J gave up 5 bases and V 1 base, and 9 bases lay outside the gene matches. The germline V gene encodes CDR1 SGHTA and CDR2 FQGNSA. This CDR3 comprises 16 residues. CDR3 in amino acids: CASSLEGGSRVDTQYF. The CDR3 DNA sequence: TGTGCCAGCAGCTTAGAGGGCGGGAGTAGGGTAGATACGCAGTATTTT.

The CDR3 DNA reads TGTGCCAGCTCACCACGACAGGAGACCTACGAGCAGTACTTC. It encodes CASSPRQETYEQYF. The rearrangement links TRBV18 to TRBJ2-7; possibly TRBD1 for D (6 bases). In germline, CDR1 is KGHSH, CDR2 LQKENI. The CDR3 runs 14 residues. Trimming pared 1 base from V and 2 bases from J, leaving 9 bases between.

In this sample, this clone turned up once. Other DNA sequences in this sample translate to the same CDR3. The chain joins TRBV5-5 to TRBJ2-7, with D unclear. V lost 4 bases, J lost 3 bases, and 5 bases lay in between. Germline CDR1 is SGHKS and CDR2 is YYEKEE (reference sequence). The CDR3 spans 11 residues. CDR3 in DNA: TGTGCCAGCAGCCCCCACTACGAGCAGTACTTC. Protein sequence: CASSPHYEQYF.

This clone was observed once. The chain joins TRBV6-1 to TRBJ1-3; D remains unclear. The CDR3 extends over 15 amino acids. CDR1 MNHNS and CDR2 SASEGT come from the germline V gene. Between the trimmed V and J ends, which lost 7 bases and 0 bases, there was a span of 13 bases. CDR3 residues: CASTHYLVSGNTIYF. The CDR3 nucleotides are TGTGCCAGCACCCATTACCTCGTCTCTGGAAACACCATATATTTT.

This chain connects TRBV10-2 to TRBJ1-1; D may be TRBD1 (5 bases). V lost 8 bases and J 4 bases, leaving 14 bases between the germline ends. CDR1 and CDR2 from the germline V gene are WSHSY and SAAADI. CDR3 length: 13 amino acids. The CDR3 DNA reads TGCGCCAGCGGTTCAGGGTATACCACTGAAGCTTTCTTT. As protein: CASGSGYTTEAFF.

Turning to this clone: At one end, the junction sequence differs from germline, possibly due to a read error. This chain uses TRBV7-3 with TRBJ2-1; TRBD2 is a possible D gene (6 bases). The germline gives CDR1 SGHTA, CDR2 FQGTGA. The CDR3 spans 15 residues. The CDR3 reads CASSVTGLAYNEQFF. The CDR3 region has the DNA TGTGCCAGCAGCGTAACGGGACTCGCCTACAATGAGCAGTTCTTC.

Of note for this clone: A far more abundant clone sits one base away, making this likely a read error. V and J are TRBV4-3 and TRBJ2-7; D is unresolved. Germline loops: CDR1 LGHNA, CDR2 YSLEER. V gave up 0 bases and J gave up 5 bases, with 14 bases separating them. There are 15 residues in the CDR3. The DNA of the CDR3 is TGCGCCAGCAGCCAAGACAGGAACAGTGGCGACGAGCAGTACTTC. Its translation: CASSQDRNSGDEQYF.

The V call is TRBV15, the J call TRBJ1-2; D unresolved. Per the germline V gene, CDR1 is LNHNV and CDR2 is YYDKDF (reference sequence). V lost 0 bases and J lost 5, with 16 bases in between. This CDR3 comprises 16 residues. This CDR3 reads CATSRDRAGPKYGYTF. CDR3 nucleotides: TGTGCCACCAGCAGAGATCGGGCAGGTCCGAAGTATGGCTACACCTTC.

The chain couples TRBV28 to TRBJ1-4; a possible D gene is TRBD1 (5 bases). The CDR3 sequence is 15 residues long. Germline V gene lookup returns CDR1 MDHEN and CDR2 SYDVKM. V dropped 4 bases and J dropped 7 bases, with 16 bases sitting between them. DNA for the CDR3: TGTGCCAGCAGTTCACGGGGCAGGGTGCCTGAAAAACTGTTTTTT. As protein: CASSSRGRVPEKLFF.

The chain links TRBV4-1 to TRBJ2-7, with D possibly TRBD1 on 6 matching bases. Germline V gene sequence: CDR1 MGHRA, CDR2 YSYEKL. Trimming cost V 0 bases and J 3 bases, with 21 bases left between them. The CDR3 loop spans 18 amino acids. The CDR3 DNA follows: TGCGCCAGCAGCCAAGAATTACCCCTGGGACACCGAGTCTACGAGCAGTACTTC. It is translated as CASSQELPLGHRVYEQYF.

This chain uses TRBV7-9 with TRBJ1-2; 7 bases line up with TRBD1. The CDR3 extends over 18 amino acids. V shed 7 bases, J shed 0 bases, and the junction held 17 bases outside the gene matches. CDR1 SEHNR and CDR2 FQNEAQ come from the germline V gene (reference sequence). For the CDR3, the DNA is TGTGCCAGCACCCCCCGCCGGGACAGTCGTACAGCTAACTATGGCTACACCTTC. Translating gives CASTPRRDSRTANYGYTF.

As concerns this clone: A single base separates this from a much larger clone, so it may be a read error. The genes are TRBV5-1 and TRBJ2-7, with D perhaps TRBD2 (6 bases). CDR3 size: 17 residues. Germline V gene lookup returns CDR1 SGHRS and CDR2 YFSETQ. Trimming shortened V by 2 bases and J by 7 bases, and 25 bases separated the two germline ends. The CDR3 DNA follows: TGCGCCAGCAGCTTAAAACTTTCTAGCGAGAAGTTAGTGGAGCAGTACTTC. Encoded protein: CASSLKLSSEKLVEQYF. The variable domain in full, with the rest retrieved from reference TRBV5-1 and TRBJ2-7, is KAGVTQTPRYLIKTRGQQVTLSCSPISGHRSVSWYQQTPGQGLQFLFEYFSETQRNKGNFPGRFSGRQFSNSRSEMNVSTLELGDSALYLCASSLKLSSEKLVEQYFGPGTRLTVT.